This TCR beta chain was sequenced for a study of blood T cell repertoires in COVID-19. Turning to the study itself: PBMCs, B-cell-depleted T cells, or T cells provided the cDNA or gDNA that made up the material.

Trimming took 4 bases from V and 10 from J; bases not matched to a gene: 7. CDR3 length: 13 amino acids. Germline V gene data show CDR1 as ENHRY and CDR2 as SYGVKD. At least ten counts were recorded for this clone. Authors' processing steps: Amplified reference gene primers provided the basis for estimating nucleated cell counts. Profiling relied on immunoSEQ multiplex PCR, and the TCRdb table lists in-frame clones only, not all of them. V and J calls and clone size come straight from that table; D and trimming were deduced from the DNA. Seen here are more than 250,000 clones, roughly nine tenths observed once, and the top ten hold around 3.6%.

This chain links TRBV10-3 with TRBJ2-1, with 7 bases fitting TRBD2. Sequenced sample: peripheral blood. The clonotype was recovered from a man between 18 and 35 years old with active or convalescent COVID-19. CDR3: CAISAEAGSEQFF. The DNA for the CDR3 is TGTGCCATCAGTGCTGAAGCGGGAAGCGAGCAGTTCTTC.